The clone carrying this T cell receptor (beta chain) has a count of ten or more. V dropped 5 bases and J dropped 0 bases, with 17 bases sitting between them. This CDR3 spans 16 amino acids. The time point denotes: healthy volunteer bleed at 6 weeks. The authors' total RNA extraction used unfractionated whole blood. TCRdb itself ran the RACE reads through MiXCR, one entry per CDR3 protein. The data hold some 40,000 distinct CDR3 sequences, with about 3.7% observed a single time. The data are from a study of human T cells and chemical hapten exposure. The genes are TRBV12-3 or TRBV12-4 and TRBJ2-7; D is perhaps TRBD1 (6 bases). Material for sequencing was whole blood. This clonotype originated in a human donor in good health. Some clones in this sample may be carry-over from other donors' samples. The CDR3: CASSPGTTAYSYEQYF. The CDR3, as DNA: TGTGCCAGCAGTCCCGGGACAACTGCCTACTCCTACGAGCAGTACTTC.